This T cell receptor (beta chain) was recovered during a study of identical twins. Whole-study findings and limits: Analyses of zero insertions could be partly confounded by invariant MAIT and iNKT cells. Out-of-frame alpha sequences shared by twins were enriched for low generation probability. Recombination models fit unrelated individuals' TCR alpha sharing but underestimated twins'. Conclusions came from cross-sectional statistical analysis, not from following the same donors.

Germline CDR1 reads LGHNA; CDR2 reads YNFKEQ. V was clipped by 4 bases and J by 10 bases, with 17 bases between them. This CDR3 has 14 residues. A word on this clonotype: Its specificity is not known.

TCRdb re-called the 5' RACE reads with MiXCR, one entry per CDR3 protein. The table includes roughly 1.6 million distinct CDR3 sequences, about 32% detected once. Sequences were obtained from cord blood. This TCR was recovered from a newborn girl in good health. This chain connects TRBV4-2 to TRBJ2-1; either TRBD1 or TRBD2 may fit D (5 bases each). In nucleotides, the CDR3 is TGTGCCAGCAGCCCCCCGGGACGGGCGGACGAGCAGTTCTTC. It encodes CASSPPGRADEQFF.